Below, 13 T cell receptor beta chains from the same sample are listed, as sequenced in a study of cytomegalovirus exposure and HLA in healthy donors. The PCR employed 60 Vbeta primers together with 13 Jbeta primers. Assay used: immunoSEQ multiplex PCR; TCRdb lists only in-frame clones, some missing. The sample has 150,000 to 200,000 clones, roughly 80% seen once. Sequencing was done on a sample of PBMCs. The receptors were sampled from a male donor in good health and CMV-seronegative.

This sequence joins TRBV29-1 and TRBJ1-1, with TRBD1 matching 7 bases. This CDR3 region has 11 residues. The J segment lost 4 bases and the V segment lost 5 bases, leaving 1 base of the junction unmatched. From germline, CDR1 is SQVTM and CDR2 ANQGSEA. The chain's CDR3 is CSVKGATEAFF. CDR3 nucleotides: TGCAGCGTTAAGGGGGCCACTGAAGCTTTCTTT.

J is TRBJ1-2 and V is TRBV29-1; unclear D gene. V was shortened by 0 bases and J by 7 bases, with 12 bases between the two germline ends. Germline CDR1 and CDR2: SQVTM and ANQGSEA. CDR3 length: 13 residues. CDR3 region: CSVEEEGRGGYTF. The DNA for the CDR3 is TGCAGCGTTGAAGAAGAAGGGAGAGGTGGCTACACCTTC. Looking up the rest from reference TRBV29-1 and TRBJ1-2 gives the full variable domain: SAVISQKPSRDICQRGTSLTIQCQVDSQVTMMFWYRQQPGQSLTLIATANQGSEATYESGFVIDKFPISRPNLTFSTLTVSNMSPEDSSIYLCSVEEEGRGGYTFGSGTRLTVV.

The chain joins TRBV7-9 to TRBJ1-1; no firm D call. Germline V gene data show CDR1 as SEHNR and CDR2 as FQNEAQ (reference sequence). CDR3 size: 11 residues. The V end lost 5 bases, the J end lost 10 bases, and 11 bases lay between the germline ends. The CDR3 nucleotides read TGTGCCAGCAGCCTAACCACCCGAGCTTTCTTT. Protein product: CASSLTTRAFF.

This rearrangement joins TRBV9 to TRBJ2-1; D is ambiguous. The CDR3 covers 14 residues. V lost 0 bases and J lost 7, with 11 bases in between. The germline V gene has CDR1 SGDLS and CDR2 YYNGEE. The CDR3 DNA is TGTGCCAGCAGCGTAGGCACCTACCGGAATGAGCAGTTCTTC. Its protein is CASSVGTYRNEQFF.

The V call is TRBV19, the J call TRBJ2-2; 7 bases align to TRBD2. V lost 4 bases and J lost 6; bases outside the gene matches: 2. This CDR3 spans 13 amino acids. Germline V CDR1 and CDR2: LNHDA, SQIVND (reference sequence). CDR3 protein: CASSSGLAGELFF. DNA of the CDR3: TGTGCCAGTAGTAGCGGACTAGCCGGGGAGCTGTTTTTT.

This clone was recorded only once. The V gene is TRBV27, the J gene TRBJ2-1; 9 bases are shared with TRBD1. The CDR3 has 16 amino acids. With 5 bases clipped from V and 5 bases from J, the junction kept 10 bases outside the gene matches. Germline V gene lookup returns CDR1 MNHEY and CDR2 SMNVEV (reference sequence). CDR3 nucleotide sequence: TGTGCCAGCAGTACCCAGGGACAGGGACCGAACAATGAGCAGTTCTTC. It translates to CASSTQGQGPNNEQFF.

This chain links TRBV27 with TRBJ2-7, with D unclear. V was cut by 0 bases and J by 6 bases, with 9 bases left in between. The V gene's germline CDR1 is MNHEY and CDR2 SMNVEV (reference sequence). The CDR3 is made up of 13 amino acids. The CDR3: CASSLSSMAEQYF. The CDR3 DNA follows: TGTGCCAGCAGTTTATCAAGTATGGCCGAGCAGTACTTC.

The chain employs TRBV7-2 and TRBJ1-5, with unresolved D. The CDR3 is 16 amino acids. V lost 0 bases, J lost 0 bases, and 9 bases lay in between. Germline values: CDR1 SGHTA, CDR2 FQGNSA. In nucleotides, the CDR3 is TGTGCCAGCAGCTTAGCGGGGAGGTATAGCAATCAGCCCCAGCATTTT. This translates into CASSLAGRYSNQPQHF.

This rearrangement joins TRBV6-5 to TRBJ1-1; D not certain. Germline-derived CDR1 and CDR2 are MNHEY and SVGAGI. The CDR3 runs 14 residues. V lost 0 bases and J 6 bases, leaving 11 bases between the germline ends. The CDR3 DNA reads TGTGCCAGCAGTTACTCGGGAGGACTGTCTGAAGCTTTCTTT. Translated, it gives CASSYSGGLSEAFF.

The chain uses TRBV18 and TRBJ2-6, with 9 bases matching TRBD1. The V gene's germline CDR1 is KGHSH and CDR2 LQKENI. V lost 6 bases to trimming and J lost 0 bases; unmatched junction nucleotides: 12. The CDR3 consists of 19 residues. CDR3 in DNA: TGTGCCAGCTCTCCCGGATCCGGGACAGGGCACTCTGGGGCCAACGTCCTGACTTTC. The encoded protein is CASSPGSGTGHSGANVLTF.

The J gene is TRBJ1-5, the V gene TRBV9; the D is unclear. V gave up 0 bases and J gave up 4 bases, with 8 bases separating them. The CDR3 runs to 14 residues. Germline CDR1 reads SGDLS; CDR2 reads YYNGEE. CDR3 loop: CASSVGAGNQPQHF. The CDR3 nucleotides are TGTGCCAGCAGCGTAGGGGCCGGTAATCAGCCCCAGCATTTT.

V usage is TRBV6-1 and J usage is TRBJ2-2; 8 bases align to TRBD2. The germline V gene encodes CDR1 MNHNS and CDR2 SASEGT. This CDR3 is 16 amino acids long. The V and J ends lost 0 bases and 5 bases, in that order; junction bases with no gene match: 5. CDR3 DNA: TGTGCCAGCAGTGAAGCCTTCGGGGGGGCTACCGGGGAGCTGTTTTTT. Translating gives CASSEAFGGATGELFF.

The chain links TRBV5-4 to TRBJ1-4; possibly TRBD1 for D (5 bases). The germline V gene has CDR1 SGHNT and CDR2 YYREEE (reference sequence). Trimming left V 3 bases short and J 1 base short, with 10 bases between. The CDR3 is 15 residues long. Here the CDR3 reads CASSSWGGTNEKLFF. The CDR3 bases are TGTGCCAGCAGCTCGTGGGGGGGAACTAATGAAAAACTGTTTTTT.